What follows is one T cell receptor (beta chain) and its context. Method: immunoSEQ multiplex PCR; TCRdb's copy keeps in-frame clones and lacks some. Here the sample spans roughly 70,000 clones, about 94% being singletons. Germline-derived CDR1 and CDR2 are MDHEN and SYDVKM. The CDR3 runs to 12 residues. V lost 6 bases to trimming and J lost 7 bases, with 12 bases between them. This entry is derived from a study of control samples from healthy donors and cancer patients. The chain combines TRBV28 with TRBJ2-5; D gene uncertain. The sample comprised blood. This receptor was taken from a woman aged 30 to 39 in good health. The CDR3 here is CASSSDIGTQYF. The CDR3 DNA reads TGTGCCAGCAGCTCCGACATTGGGACCCAGTACTTC.